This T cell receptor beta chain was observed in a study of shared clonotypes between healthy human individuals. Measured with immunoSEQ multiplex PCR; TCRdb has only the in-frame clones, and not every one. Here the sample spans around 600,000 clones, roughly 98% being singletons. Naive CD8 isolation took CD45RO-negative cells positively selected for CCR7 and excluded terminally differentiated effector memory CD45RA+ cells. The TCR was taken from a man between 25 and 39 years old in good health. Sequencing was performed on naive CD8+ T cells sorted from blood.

The CDR3 nucleotides read TGTGCCAGCAGTTCGTGGGACAGGGTGGGCGAGCAGTACTTC. This encodes CASSSWDRVGEQYF. V is TRBV27 and J is TRBJ2-7; 9 nucleotides line up with TRBD1. Looked up from germline, CDR1 is MNHEY and CDR2 is SMNVEV (reference sequence). The CDR3 totals 14 residues. V gave up 4 bases and J gave up 6 bases; unmatched junction bases: 7.